These 25 T cell receptor beta chains originate from one sample sequenced in a study of cytomegalovirus exposure and HLA in healthy donors. Some clones are missing from TCRdb's copy, which holds only in-frame ones; the method was immunoSEQ multiplex PCR. Of under 250,000 clones in the sample, roughly three quarters were seen once. Sequenced material: PBMCs. The receptors stem from a woman aged 25 to 39 in good health and CMV-seronegative.

V gene TRBV5-4 combines with J gene TRBJ2-1; 14 nucleotides match TRBD2. Trimming at V came to 4 bases and at J to 5 bases, leaving 8 bases not matched to a gene. This CDR3 spans 17 amino acids. The germline CDR1 and CDR2 sequences are SGHNT and YYREEE (reference sequence). The CDR3 sequence is CASSPGTSGGTNNEQFF. For the CDR3, the DNA is TGTGCCAGCAGCCCTGGGACTAGCGGGGGAACCAACAATGAGCAGTTCTTC.

This sequence joins TRBV6-4 and TRBJ2-1; 9 bases line up with TRBD1. Germline V gene lookup returns CDR1 MRHNA and CDR2 SNTAGT. The junction had 5 bases not matched to a gene; V was cut back by 6 bases and J by 2 bases. The CDR3 extends over 15 amino acids. CDR3 loop: CASRSDRGAYNEQFF. The CDR3 region has the DNA TGTGCCAGCAGGAGCGACAGGGGGGCCTACAATGAGCAGTTCTTC.

This chain uses TRBV7-2 with TRBJ2-7; 7 bases are a match to TRBD1. Looked up from germline, CDR1 is SGHTA and CDR2 is FQGNSA. The CDR3 sequence is 15 residues long. V was pared by 5 bases and J by 2 bases, with 9 bases of the junction left unmatched. The CDR3 loop reads CASSRVLTGAYEQYF. CDR3 coding DNA: TGTGCCAGCAGCCGAGTCCTAACAGGGGCCTACGAGCAGTACTTC. The full variable domain, in which reference TRBV7-2 and TRBJ2-7 provide the parts outside the CDR3, is GAGVSQSPSNKVTEKGKDVELRCDPISGHTALYWYRQSLGQGLEFLIYFQGNSAPDKSGLPSDRFSAERTGGSVSTLTIQRTQQEDSAVYLCASSRVLTGAYEQYFGPGTRLTVT.

This clone was seen a few times. The chain carries TRBV28 and TRBJ1-5, with D unclear. This CDR3 contains 16 residues. Germline CDR1 MDHEN, CDR2 SYDVKM. V lost 5 bases and J lost 5, with 19 bases in between. CDR3 nucleotide sequence: TGTGCCAGCAGTGCTCCTGAGGGTGAGGCGTATCAGCCCCAGCATTTT. Protein: CASSAPEGEAYQPQHF.

The chain links TRBV6-1 to TRBJ1-5, with D perhaps TRBD1 (5 bases). This CDR3 has 15 amino acids. Germline V CDR1 and CDR2: MNHNS, SASEGT. V lost 10 bases and J 5 bases, leaving 21 bases between the germline ends. The CDR3 sequence is CATRISKGMDQPQHF. The CDR3, as DNA: TGTGCCACTAGAATAAGCAAGGGGATGGATCAGCCCCAGCATTTT.

This chain links TRBV30 with TRBJ1-6; 10 positions agree with TRBD1. Trimming cost V 3 bases and J 0 bases; bases outside gene matches: 8. Germline CDR1 is GTSNPN and CDR2 is SVGIG (reference sequence). The CDR3 contains 18 residues. CDR3 in DNA: TGTGCCTGGAGGCCAAGACAGGGGGCGAGCTCCTATAATTCACCCCTCCACTTT. Protein product: CAWRPRQGASSYNSPLHF.

This clone was counted between two and nine times. The chain couples TRBV5-4 to TRBJ2-7; 9 nucleotides match TRBD1. The CDR3 spans 14 residues. Trimming removed 4 bases from V and 4 bases from J; junction bases left unmatched: 6. The V gene's germline CDR1 is SGHNT and CDR2 YYREEE (reference sequence). CDR3 amino acids: CASSTDRGKYEQYF. DNA for the CDR3: TGTGCCAGCAGCACGGACAGGGGAAAGTACGAGCAGTACTTC.

The genes are TRBV9 and TRBJ1-2; TRBD1 aligns across 7 bases. The CDR3 runs to 15 residues. The V gene's germline CDR1 is SGDLS and CDR2 YYNGEE. Trimming cost V 4 bases and J 4 bases; bases outside gene matches: 10. The CDR3 nucleotides are TGTGCCAGCAGCTTGAACCCGGGACAGATCTATGGCTACACCTTC. Translated: CASSLNPGQIYGYTF.

Notes on this clone: This CDR3 is also generated by other DNA sequences in the sample. V is TRBV4-1 and J is TRBJ2-7, with D possibly being TRBD2 (5 bases). Deletions cut 2 bases from V and 4 bases from J, with 9 bases between. CDR3 length equals 13 residues. The V gene's germline CDR1 is MGHRA and CDR2 YSYEKL. The CDR3 protein is CASSQTGSYEQYF. CDR3 bases: TGCGCCAGCAGCCAAACGGGGAGTTACGAGCAGTACTTC.

The chain is built from TRBV4-1 and TRBJ2-5; D gene uncertain. Germline assignment: CDR1 MGHRA and CDR2 YSYEKL. The V gene lost 4 bases and the J gene lost 0 bases, with 12 bases spanning the gap. This CDR3 has 15 residues. For the CDR3, the DNA is TGCGCCAGCAGCCCCTACTACCAGTACCAAGAGACCCAGTACTTC. As protein: CASSPYYQYQETQYF.

Concerning this clone itself: Other nucleotide sequences in the sample specify the same CDR3. The chain has TRBV27 and TRBJ1-1; weak D call: TRBD1 (5 bases). V was trimmed by 5 bases and J by 1 base, leaving 8 bases between them. This CDR3 region has 13 residues. Germline values: CDR1 MNHEY, CDR2 SMNVEV (reference sequence). The CDR3 loop reads CASSRDRNTEAFF. DNA for the CDR3: TGTGCCAGCAGTCGAGACAGGAACACTGAAGCTTTCTTT.

The chain carries TRBV20-1 and TRBJ1-1, with D possibly TRBD1 on 6 matching bases. The CDR3 has 11 residues. V lost 5 bases and J lost 10, with 14 bases in between. From germline, CDR1 is DFQATT and CDR2 SNEGSKA (reference sequence). The chain's CDR3 is CSAPRGEGAFF. DNA for the CDR3: TGCAGTGCTCCCAGGGGCGAGGGAGCTTTCTTT.

CDR3 nucleotides: TGTGCCAGCAGCCAAGAAGGGGGACACAGCAACTATGGCTACACCTTC. This sequence encodes CASSQEGGHSNYGYTF. This chain links TRBV4-2 with TRBJ1-2, with TRBD1 as a possible D gene (6 bases). The CDR3 covers 16 residues. Trimming took off 0 bases at V and 2 bases at J, with 13 bases between the two ends. Germline V gene sequence: CDR1 LGHNA, CDR2 YNFKEQ.

The rearrangement links TRBV6-1 to TRBJ1-3; D might be TRBD1 (5 bases). The germline V gene encodes CDR1 MNHNS and CDR2 SASEGT. V was trimmed by 2 bases and J by 4 bases, leaving 9 bases between them. The CDR3 runs 14 residues. CDR3 DNA: TGTGCCAGCAGTGAAAGGACATACGGAAACACCATATATTTT. Its translation: CASSERTYGNTIYF.

This sequence joins TRBV27 and TRBJ2-2; 9 positions match TRBD1. The CDR3 runs to 17 residues. V lost 8 bases to trimming and J lost 6 bases; unmatched junction nucleotides: 16. Germline V gives CDR1 MNHEY, CDR2 SMNVEV (reference sequence). CDR3 loop: CASRSLRDRVGAGELFF. For the CDR3, the DNA is TGTGCCAGCCGATCGCTCCGGGACAGGGTTGGGGCCGGGGAGCTGTTTTTT.

The J gene is TRBJ1-1, the V gene TRBV28, with 7 positions matching TRBD1. Germline CDR1 is MDHEN and CDR2 is SYDVKM. This CDR3 region has 14 residues. V shed 3 bases, J shed 5 bases, and the junction held 6 bases outside the gene matches. For the CDR3, the DNA is TGTGCCAGCAGTTTGACAGGGCGAAGTACTGAAGCTTTCTTT. Its translation: CASSLTGRSTEAFF.

This rearrangement joins TRBV6-1 to TRBJ1-5, with D possibly TRBD1 on 5 matching bases. In germline, CDR1 is MNHNS, CDR2 SASEGT. V gave up 4 bases and J gave up 1 base, with 14 bases separating them. The length of the CDR3 is 16 residues. For the CDR3, the DNA is TGTGCCAGCAGTGTAGACAGCCCCTCGAGCAATCAGCCCCAGCATTTT. Its protein is CASSVDSPSSNQPQHF.

The J gene is TRBJ2-5, the V gene TRBV5-1; tentatively, D is TRBD2 (6 bases). V was shortened by 6 bases and J by 4 bases, with 16 bases between the two germline ends. The germline CDR1 and CDR2 sequences are SGHRS and YFSETQ. The length of the CDR3 is 14 residues. CDR3 bases: TGCGCCAGCAAGGGGTTACGGGGGTCAGAGACCCAGTACTTC. Amino acids: CASKGLRGSETQYF.

This clone was seen just once. The chain is built from TRBV2 and TRBJ1-1; tentative D call: TRBD1 (5 bases). The CDR3 runs to 14 residues. Germline CDR1 SNHLY, CDR2 FYNNEI. Trimming pared 7 bases from V and 2 bases from J, leaving 14 bases between. The CDR3 sequence is CASTPGGFNTEAFF. CDR3 nucleotide sequence: TGTGCCAGCACCCCCGGGGGTTTTAACACTGAAGCTTTCTTT.

This chain joins TRBV27 and TRBJ2-7; 12 nucleotides align to TRBD1. After removal of 5 bases from V and 5 bases from J, the junction contained 4 bases not matched to a gene. The CDR3 runs to 14 residues. Germline assignment: CDR1 MNHEY and CDR2 SMNVEV (reference sequence). CDR3 residues: CASSPGQGADEQYF. The CDR3 DNA is TGTGCCAGCAGTCCGGGACAGGGGGCCGACGAGCAGTACTTC.

V usage is TRBV15 and J usage is TRBJ1-1, with TRBD1 identical over 11 bases. J gave up 5 bases and V 0 bases, and 2 bases lay outside the gene matches. Germline loops: CDR1 LNHNV, CDR2 YYDKDF (reference sequence). This CDR3 is 15 amino acids long. The CDR3 coding sequence is TGTGCCACCAGCAGAGATTGGGACAGGGGGACTGAAGCTTTCTTT. This codes for CATSRDWDRGTEAFF.

The chain is built from TRBV19 and TRBJ1-4; 9 positions match TRBD1. Germline loops: CDR1 LNHDA, CDR2 SQIVND (reference sequence). The CDR3 runs to 17 residues. The V segment lost 3 bases and the J segment 7 bases; nucleotides outside the gene matches: 12. CDR3 nucleotide sequence: TGTGCCAGTAGTATTGGAACAACAGGGGGCGTAGGTGAAAAACTGTTTTTT. Its protein product is CASSIGTTGGVGEKLFF. The full variable domain, its missing parts supplied by reference TRBV19 and TRBJ1-4, is DGGITQSPKYLFRKEGQNVTLSCEQNLNHDAMYWYRQDPGQGLRLIYYSQIVNDFQKGDIAEGYSVSREKKESFPLTVTSAQKNPTAFYLCASSIGTTGGVGEKLFFGSGTQLSVL.

This chain joins TRBV6-1 and TRBJ2-3; TRBD2 aligns across 7 bases. V shed 4 bases and J 1 base; nucleotides not matched to a gene: 11. This CDR3 contains 17 residues. From germline, CDR1 is MNHNS and CDR2 SASEGT. The CDR3 spells CASSAPRLADRTDTQYF. The CDR3 nucleotides read TGTGCCAGCAGTGCTCCCAGACTAGCAGACCGCACAGATACGCAGTATTTT.

The V and J genes are TRBV14 and TRBJ2-1, with D perhaps matching TRBD2 (6 bases). The V end was cut by 1 base, the J end by 4 bases, with 14 bases between. CDR3 length: 16 amino acids. From germline, CDR1 is SGHDN and CDR2 FVKESK. Here the CDR3 DNA reads TGTGCCAGCAGCCAAGTGGGCGGGGCCCTTTACAATGAGCAGTTCTTC. This encodes CASSQVGGALYNEQFF.

The rearrangement uses TRBV9 and TRBJ1-5; the D is unclear. The CDR3 totals 13 residues. V was shortened by 0 bases and J by 6 bases, with 7 bases between the two germline ends. The germline CDR1 and CDR2 sequences are SGDLS and YYNGEE. CDR3 nucleotide sequence: TGTGCCAGCAGCGTAGGGCTGGTTCAGCCCCAGCATTTT. Translated: CASSVGLVQPQHF.